The 28 T cell receptor beta chains below were found in one sample sequenced in a study of lymphopenia after photon versus proton radiotherapy. Here immunoSEQ multiplex PCR was the method, and the copy in TCRdb shows in-frame clones only, minus some. The sample yields 75,000 to 95,000 clones, 80% to 90% seen once. The sequences come from peripheral blood, collected from a patient treated with proton-based radiotherapy. These receptors all come from a man in his fifties or sixties with pancreatic cancer.

The CDR3 nucleotides are TGTGCCAGTATCCAAGGGAGTCAGGCCTACTTC. Its protein is CASIQGSQAYF. The chain couples TRBV19 to TRBJ2-5, with D tentatively TRBD2 (5 bases). The CDR3 is made up of 11 amino acids. Trimming left V 7 bases short and J 14 bases short, with 17 bases between. Germline V CDR1 and CDR2: LNHDA, SQIVND (reference sequence).

This chain joins TRBV13 and TRBJ1-4, with D uncertain. CDR3 length: 14 residues. Germline assignment: CDR1 PRHDT and CDR2 FYEKMQ (reference sequence). V lost 5 bases to trimming and J lost 7 bases, with 14 bases between them. Here the CDR3 DNA reads TGTGCCAGCAGCCGGGTCGGGATTAGTGAAAAACTGTTTTTT. This gives the protein CASSRVGISEKLFF.

The chain has TRBV5-1 and TRBJ2-1; 7 bases map to TRBD1. Trimming at V came to 0 bases and at J to 5 bases, leaving 2 bases not matched to a gene. The CDR3 length is 14 residues. CDR1 is SGHRS, CDR2 YFSETQ, per germline. In DNA, the CDR3 is TGCGCCAGCAGCTTGGAACAGGGGAACAATGAGCAGTTCTTC. Protein: CASSLEQGNNEQFF.

The chain recombines TRBV2 with TRBJ1-1; the D gene is possibly TRBD1 (5 bases). With 3 bases removed from V and 1 base from J, the gap between germline ends came to 12 bases. Germline-derived CDR1 and CDR2 are SNHLY and FYNNEI. The CDR3 totals 15 residues. DNA of the CDR3: TGTGCCAGCAGTGAGAGGCGGGGGGGGAACACTGAAGCTTTCTTT. This codes for CASSERRGGNTEAFF.

This clone was detected only once. The chain recombines TRBV15 with TRBJ1-4; D possibly corresponds to TRBD1 (5 bases). Trimming removed 6 bases at V and 7 bases at J, with 9 bases between. The CDR3 loop spans 12 amino acids. Germline CDR1 is LNHNV and CDR2 is YYDKDF (reference sequence). CDR3 region: CATRGPGEKLFF. CDR3 coding DNA: TGTGCCACCAGGGGGCCGGGTGAAAAACTGTTTTTT. Full variable domain (outside the CDR3, taken from reference TRBV15 and TRBJ1-4): DAMVIQNPRYQVTQFGKPVTLSCSQTLNHNVMYWYQQKSSQAPKLLFHYYDKDFNNEADTPDNFQSRRPNTSFCFLDIRSPGLGDTAMYLCATRGPGEKLFFGSGTQLSVL.

The chain combines TRBV5-4 with TRBJ2-7; TRBD1 matches 7 bases. Germline-derived CDR1 and CDR2 are SGHNT and YYREEE (reference sequence). CDR3 length: 13 amino acids. Losses at the gene ends were 2 bases for V and 7 bases for J; bases not matched to a gene: 6. In nucleotides, the CDR3 is TGTGCCAGCAGCTTCACAGGGGCAAGGGAGCAGTACTTC. Residues: CASSFTGAREQYF.

Turning to this clone: Other DNA sequences in the sample encode the same CDR3. J is TRBJ1-4 and V is TRBV18; possibly TRBD1 for D (5 bases). The length of the CDR3 is 13 residues. The germline V gene has CDR1 KGHSH and CDR2 LQKENI. V lost 3 bases to trimming and J lost 5 bases, with 7 bases between them. This chain's CDR3 is CASSPGLNEKLFF. For the CDR3, the DNA is TGTGCCAGCTCACCGGGACTAAATGAAAAACTGTTTTTT. Full variable domain (outside the CDR3, taken from reference TRBV18 and TRBJ1-4): NAGVMQNPRHLVRRRGQEARLRCSPMKGHSHVYWYRQLPEEGLKFMVYLQKENIIDESGMPKERFSAEFPKEGPSILRIQQVVRGDSAAYFCASSPGLNEKLFFGSGTQLSVL.

The V gene is TRBV7-3, the J gene TRBJ2-1; D is perhaps TRBD1 (5 bases). Trimming stripped 5 bases from V and 0 bases from J, with 14 bases between. The CDR3 sequence is 16 residues long. Germline V CDR1 and CDR2: SGHTA, FQGTGA. This chain's CDR3 is CASSTGHRSSYNEQFF. Here the CDR3 DNA reads TGTGCCAGCAGCACCGGACACCGCTCCTCCTACAATGAGCAGTTCTTC.

The chain couples TRBV19 to TRBJ1-5, with TRBD1 matching over 8 bases. This CDR3 spans 17 amino acids. V dropped 5 bases and J dropped 1; count of bases not matched to a gene: 10. Germline V gene sequence: CDR1 LNHDA, CDR2 SQIVND (reference sequence). CDR3 sequence reads: CASSSRGTGMSNQPQHF. CDR3 DNA sequence: TGTGCCAGTAGTTCGAGAGGGACAGGAATGAGCAATCAGCCCCAGCATTTT.

The CDR3 sequence: CASSPGPGGRQETQYF. The DNA for the CDR3 is TGTGCCAGCAGCCCCGGCCCCGGGGGGCGTCAAGAGACCCAGTACTTC. This chain joins TRBV7-2 and TRBJ2-5; D may be TRBD2 (7 bases). V lost 5 bases and J lost 2, with 18 bases in between. Per germline, CDR1 SGHTA and CDR2 FQGNSA. The CDR3 length is 16 residues. Full variable domain (rest looked up from reference TRBV7-2 and TRBJ2-5): GAGVSQSPSNKVTEKGKDVELRCDPISGHTALYWYRQSLGQGLEFLIYFQGNSAPDKSGLPSDRFSAERTGGSVSTLTIQRTQQEDSAVYLCASSPGPGGRQETQYFGPGTRLLVL.

The rearrangement joins TRBV5-5 to TRBJ2-7; 7 bases are shared with TRBD1. Germline assignment: CDR1 SGHKS and CDR2 YYEKEE (reference sequence). This CDR3 has 16 amino acids. V was pared by 4 bases and J by 2 bases, with 12 bases of the junction left unmatched. CDR3 in amino acids: CASSPVPGQGAYEQYF. The CDR3 DNA follows: TGTGCCAGCAGCCCTGTACCGGGTCAGGGGGCCTACGAGCAGTACTTC.

This clone showed up just once. The V gene is TRBV10-3, the J gene TRBJ2-1; 8 nucleotides match TRBD2. The V and J ends lost 3 bases and 1 base, in that order; junction bases with no gene match: 8. Per germline, CDR1 ENHRY and CDR2 SYGVKD. This CDR3 is built from 17 residues. This CDR3 reads CAISDPGGGRSYNEQFF. The CDR3, as DNA: TGTGCCATCAGTGACCCTGGTGGCGGGAGGTCCTACAATGAGCAGTTCTTC.

The chain recombines TRBV30 with TRBJ2-2, with 12 bases fitting TRBD2. This CDR3 is 18 amino acids long. With 6 bases clipped from V and 4 bases from J, the junction kept 15 bases outside the gene matches. Germline values: CDR1 GTSNPN, CDR2 SVGIG (reference sequence). The CDR3 spells CACHRGPLAGGFTGELFF. Here the CDR3 DNA reads TGTGCCTGTCACCGAGGCCCACTAGCGGGAGGTTTCACCGGGGAGCTGTTTTTT.

In its sample, this clone was seen a few times. This chain uses TRBV6-1 with TRBJ2-7, with 8 bases lining up with TRBD2. The CDR3 is 13 residues long. Germline V gene sequence: CDR1 MNHNS, CDR2 SASEGT. V lost 6 bases and J lost 1; bases outside the gene matches: 2. The CDR3 region is CASRQRESYEQYF. In DNA form, the CDR3 reads TGTGCCAGCAGACAGCGGGAGTCCTACGAGCAGTACTTC.

This clone was recorded a few times. The chain joins TRBV4-2 to TRBJ1-2, with D perhaps TRBD1 (5 bases). The V and J ends lost 0 bases and 0 bases respectively, with 14 bases between them. This CDR3 has 17 residues. Germline V gives CDR1 LGHNA, CDR2 YNFKEQ. The CDR3 DNA reads as TGTGCCAGCAGCCAAGACACCGACAGCCTAGCTAACTATGGCTACACCTTC. Amino acid sequence: CASSQDTDSLANYGYTF.

The J gene is TRBJ2-4, the V gene TRBV29-1, with D tentatively TRBD1 or TRBD2 (5 bases each). The CDR3 covers 11 residues. Trimming cost V 3 bases and J 15 bases, with 15 bases left between them. Germline loops: CDR1 SQVTM, CDR2 ANQGSEA. CDR3 sequence: CSVDRDGLRYF. DNA of the CDR3: TGCAGCGTTGATCGGGACGGGCTACGGTACTTC.

This clone has a handful of counts. J is TRBJ2-7 and V is TRBV7-9; D call uncertain. The CDR3 runs 14 residues. CDR1 and CDR2 (germline): SEHNR, FQNEAQ (reference sequence). V lost 1 base and J lost 2, with 9 bases in between. CDR3 DNA: TGTGCCAGCAGCTTAGTGAGCAGCCCCTACGAGCAGTACTTC. The encoded protein is CASSLVSSPYEQYF.

V usage is TRBV11-2 and J usage is TRBJ2-5; TRBD2 matches 9 bases. Per germline, CDR1 SGHAT and CDR2 FQNNGV. This CDR3 comprises 16 residues. Losses at the gene ends were 1 base for V and 5 bases for J; bases not matched to a gene: 8. CDR3 amino acids: CASSLGYSGSMETQYF. The CDR3, as DNA: TGTGCCAGCAGCTTAGGGTATAGCGGGAGTATGGAGACCCAGTACTTC.

The V call is TRBV28, the J call TRBJ2-7; D possibly matches TRBD1 or TRBD2 (5 bases each). V dropped 6 bases and J dropped 0 bases, with 12 bases sitting between them. Looked up from germline, CDR1 is MDHEN and CDR2 is SYDVKM. The CDR3 has 14 amino acids. Here the CDR3 DNA reads TGTGCCAGCAGGCTCCCAGGGAGCTCCTACGAGCAGTACTTC. Its translation: CASRLPGSSYEQYF. The full variable domain, completed using reference TRBV28 and TRBJ2-7, is DVKVTQSSRYLVKRTGEKVFLECVQDMDHENMFWYRQDPGLGLRLIYFSYDVKMKEKGDIPEGYSVSREKKERFSLILESASTNQTSMYLCASRLPGSSYEQYFGPGTRLTVT.

This chain uses TRBV28 with TRBJ2-5; D uncertain. The ends were cut back, 2 bases at V and 4 bases at J, with 8 bases in the middle. This CDR3 has 13 residues. Germline V gene data show CDR1 as MDHEN and CDR2 as SYDVKM. The CDR3 here is CASSLPSLETQYF. The CDR3 DNA reads as TGTGCCAGCAGTTTACCCTCTCTAGAGACCCAGTACTTC.

V gene TRBV6-5 combines with J gene TRBJ2-7, with 10 bases matching TRBD1. Losses at the gene ends were 5 bases for V and 5 bases for J; bases not matched to a gene: 9. The CDR3 extends over 15 amino acids. Germline lookup yields CDR1 MNHEY and CDR2 SVGAGI. This CDR3 reads CASSRTGTGDHEQYF. CDR3 sequence (DNA): TGTGCCAGCAGTCGAACCGGGACAGGGGACCACGAGCAGTACTTC.

The chain has TRBV28 and TRBJ2-1; tentatively, D is TRBD1 (5 bases). Germline loops: CDR1 MDHEN, CDR2 SYDVKM. The CDR3 runs 16 residues. The V end lost 1 base, the J end lost 5 bases, and 15 bases lay between the germline ends. Here the CDR3 DNA reads TGTGCCAGCAGTTTATCGTGGCAGGGCAGCGACAATGAGCAGTTCTTC. Translating gives CASSLSWQGSDNEQFF.

CDR3 region: CASSADGGSGNTIYF. Written as DNA, the CDR3 is TGCGCCAGCAGCGCGGACGGTGGCTCTGGAAACACCATATATTTT. This chain joins TRBV5-1 and TRBJ1-3; D is ambiguous. Germline CDR1 and CDR2: SGHRS and YFSETQ. This CDR3 is built from 15 residues. The V and J ends lost 4 bases and 0 bases respectively, with 11 bases between them.

V is TRBV11-2 and J is TRBJ2-1; the D is unclear. The germline CDR1 and CDR2 sequences are SGHAT and FQNNGV. V lost 5 bases and J lost 4, with 6 bases in between. This CDR3 region has 12 residues. The CDR3 sequence: CASSPNYNEQFF. CDR3 nucleotides: TGTGCCAGCAGCCCTAATTACAATGAGCAGTTCTTC.

V usage is TRBV5-6 and J usage is TRBJ2-7; either TRBD1 or TRBD2 may supply D (5 bases each). V shed 1 base and J shed 5 bases, with 19 bases lying between them. From germline, CDR1 is SGHDT and CDR2 YYEEEE. The CDR3 is 16 residues long. CDR3 region: CASSLFGGAMPHEQYF. The CDR3 bases are TGTGCCAGCAGCTTGTTTGGGGGAGCCATGCCTCACGAGCAGTACTTC.

The chain couples TRBV27 to TRBJ2-1; D uncertain. V lost 0 bases, J lost 0 bases, and 6 bases lay in between. The V gene's germline CDR1 is MNHEY and CDR2 SMNVEV (reference sequence). The length of the CDR3 is 15 residues. In DNA form, the CDR3 reads TGTGCCAGCAGTTTATCGCGGAGCTCCTACAATGAGCAGTTCTTC. Protein: CASSLSRSSYNEQFF.

CDR3 amino acids: CAWSPTGGPEDTQYF. CDR3 bases: TGTGCCTGGAGCCCGACAGGGGGGCCGGAGGATACGCAGTATTTT. The chain joins TRBV30 to TRBJ2-3; 9 nucleotides line up with TRBD1. The CDR3 loop spans 15 amino acids. CDR1 and CDR2 from the germline V gene are GTSNPN and SVGIG (reference sequence). V lost 3 bases and J lost 6; bases outside the gene matches: 10.

The CDR3: CASSPRQGAYEQYF. CDR3 nucleotides: TGTGCCAGCTCACCCCGACAGGGCGCCTACGAGCAGTACTTC. This sequence joins TRBV18 and TRBJ2-7; 7 bases match TRBD1. With 3 bases clipped from V and 2 bases from J, the junction kept 4 bases outside the gene matches. Germline assignment: CDR1 KGHSH and CDR2 LQKENI. CDR3 size: 14 residues.